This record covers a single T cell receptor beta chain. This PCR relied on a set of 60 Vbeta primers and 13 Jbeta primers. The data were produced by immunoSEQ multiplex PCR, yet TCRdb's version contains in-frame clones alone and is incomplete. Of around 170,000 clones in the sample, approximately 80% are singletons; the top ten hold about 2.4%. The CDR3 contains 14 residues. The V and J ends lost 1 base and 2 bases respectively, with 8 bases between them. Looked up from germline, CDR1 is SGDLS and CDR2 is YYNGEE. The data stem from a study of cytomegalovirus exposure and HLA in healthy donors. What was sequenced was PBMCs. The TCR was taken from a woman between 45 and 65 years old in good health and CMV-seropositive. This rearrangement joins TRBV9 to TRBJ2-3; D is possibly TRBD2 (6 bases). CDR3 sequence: CASSVSSATDTQYF. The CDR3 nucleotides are TGTGCCAGCAGCGTATCTAGCGCCACAGATACGCAGTATTTT.